A selection of T cell receptor beta chains follows, all from one sample in a study of blood T cells in healthy people across ages. One entry per CDR3 protein results from TCRdb running MiXCR on the 5' RACE reads. Among about 1.4 million distinct CDR3 sequences, 55% to 75% were seen once, and the ten largest hold roughly 6.3%. The sequencing sample was made of blood. The receptor source for this set is a man younger than 35 in good health. Both conserved end residues are part of each CDR3. The order of the fields is J gene, D gene, V gene, clone size, CDR3 protein, CDR3 DNA. D genes are given only for firm matches. Clone size, where shown, is once, few, many, or a class for clones that have expanded.

TRBJ2-7,TRBD2,TRBV20-1,NA,CSARDLAGETYEQYF,TGCAGTGCTAGAGATCTAGCGGGAGAAACCTACGAGCAGTACTTC
TRBJ1-2,NA,TRBV12-3/TRBV12-4,few,CASSFGRGYTF,TGTGCCAGCAGTTTTGGAAGGGGCTACACCTTC
TRBJ1-1,NA,TRBV15,once,CATSRESGSSEAFF,TGTGCCACCAGCAGAGAGAGCGGATCCTCTGAAGCTTTCTTT
TRBJ2-7,NA,TRBV7-9,NA,CASSPGASSSYEQYF,TGTGCCAGCAGCCCAGGGGCCAGTTCTTCCTACGAGCAGTACTTC
TRBJ2-7,TRBD1,TRBV19,NA,CASSLRQGPTYEQYF,TGTGCCAGTAGCCTCAGACAGGGCCCCACTTACGAGCAGTACTTC
TRBJ1-5,NA,TRBV6-6,NA,CASSDDRNQPQHF,TGTGCCAGCAGTGATGACAGGAATCAGCCCCAGCATTTT
TRBJ2-7,NA,TRBV25-1,few,CASSEGVLTYEQYF,TGTGCCAGCAGTGAAGGAGTGCTTACCTACGAGCAGTACTTC
TRBJ1-4,NA,TRBV12-3/TRBV12-4,once,CASSPRADNEKLFF,TGTGCCAGCAGTCCAAGGGCCGACAATGAAAAACTGTTTTTT
TRBJ1-2,NA,TRBV20-1,few,CSARPPPRTGVQDGYTF,TGCAGTGCTAGACCGCCACCGCGTACCGGGGTACAGGATGGCTACACCTTC
TRBJ2-5,NA,TRBV19,NA,CASSISDGLLGETQYF,TGTGCCAGTAGTATATCGGACGGACTCCTTGGAGAGACCCAGTACTTC
TRBJ2-1,NA,TRBV27,few,CASSLSGYPYNEQFF,TGTGCCAGCAGTTTATCAGGGTACCCCTACAATGAGCAGTTCTTC
TRBJ2-7,TRBD2,TRBV4-3,NA,CASSHALGLPYEQYF,TGCGCCAGCAGCCACGCACTGGGACTACCATACGAGCAGTACTTC
TRBJ2-5,TRBD2,TRBV20-1,NA,CSASKRTSGIGETQYF,TGCAGTGCTAGTAAGAGGACTAGCGGGATCGGCGAGACCCAGTACTTC
TRBJ2-7,NA,TRBV27,NA,CASSLVSGYYEQYF,TGTGCCAGCAGTTTAGTTAGCGGCTACTACGAGCAGTACTTC
TRBJ1-4,NA,TRBV6-6,NA,CASRNWEEKLFF,TGTGCCAGCAGGAACTGGGAGGAAAAACTGTTTTTT
TRBJ2-7,NA,TRBV27,few,CASSLMGAYEQYF,TGTGCCAGCAGTTTAATGGGGGCCTACGAGCAGTACTTC
TRBJ1-6,TRBD1,TRBV6-5,NA,CASNPGQRNSPLHF,TGTGCCAGCAACCCGGGACAGAGGAATTCACCCCTCCACTTT
TRBJ2-1,NA,TRBV29-1,NA,CSVEINGPQPFF,TGCAGCGTTGAAATTAACGGCCCCCAGCCGTTCTTC
TRBJ1-4,NA,TRBV7-2,NA,CASSLGEVSEKLFF,TGTGCCAGCAGCTTAGGGGAAGTTAGTGAAAAACTGTTTTTT
TRBJ1-1,NA,TRBV10-3,NA,CAISDGKTEAFF,TGTGCCATCAGTGACGGGAAGACTGAAGCTTTCTTT
TRBJ2-1,TRBD2,TRBV3-1,NA,CASSQLLAGTGEQFF,TGTGCCAGCAGCCAACTCCTAGCGGGGACTGGTGAGCAGTTCTTC
TRBJ2-3,NA,TRBV6-4,NA,CASSDGPEDTQYF,TGTGCCAGCAGTGACGGCCCCGAGGATACGCAGTATTTT
TRBJ2-5,NA,TRBV27,once,CASSFYGQETQYF,TGTGCCAGCAGTTTTTACGGGCAAGAGACCCAGTACTTC
TRBJ2-3,TRBD2,TRBV4-2,NA,CASSLNPSGGITDTQYF,TGTGCCAGCAGCCTAAACCCTAGCGGGGGGATCACAGATACGCAGTATTTT
TRBJ2-7,TRBD1,TRBV29-1,NA,CSASDRIGEQYF,TGCAGCGCCTCGGACAGGATTGGAGAGCAGTACTTC
TRBJ1-1,NA,TRBV7-9,NA,CASSPSAENTEAFF,TGTGCCAGCAGCCCGTCGGCAGAAAACACTGAAGCTTTCTTT
TRBJ2-1,TRBD2,TRBV4-1,few,CASSQEGLVGEQFF,TGCGCCAGCAGCCAAGAGGGACTAGTAGGTGAGCAGTTCTTC
TRBJ2-3,TRBD2,TRBV12-3/TRBV12-4,NA,CASSFGGGVADTQYF,TGTGCCAGCAGTTTCGGCGGGGGGGTGGCAGATACGCAGTATTTT
TRBJ1-2,NA,TRBV11-1,few,CASSPGTSRGGYTF,TGTGCCAGCAGCCCTGGGACCTCTCGAGGAGGCTACACCTTC
TRBJ2-5,NA,TRBV7-9,few,CASSLLEDIKFQETQYF,TGTGCCAGCAGCTTATTGGAGGACATCAAGTTCCAAGAGACCCAGTACTTC
TRBJ2-7,TRBD1,TRBV7-2,many,CASSLAGQTYEQYF,TGTGCCAGCAGCTTAGCGGGACAGACCTACGAGCAGTACTTC